This entry features one T cell receptor beta chain sequence. This sample is part of a study of T cells in Graves' hyperthyroidism and ophthalmopathy. TCR beta CDR3 sequences were amplified from RNA transcripts. The primer set for the first-round RT-PCR of the TCR CDR3 was HTBI. TCRdb called the multiplex PCR reads again in MiXCR, with one record for every CDR3 protein. The sample has about 210,000 distinct CDR3 sequences; roughly 18% are singletons. There are 20 residues in the CDR3. This clonotype was sampled from a man over 45 with Graves' hyperthyroidism. The V call is TRBV3-2, the J call TRBJ2-3; the table's D call TRBD2 went unverified against the DNA. TRBV3-2 is tagged as a pseudogene. The sample consisted of blood. The CDR3 DNA reads TGTGCCAGCAGCCAGGGGGGGATCCTGACTAGCGGGAGAGGCCCAGATACGCAGTATTTT. It encodes CASSQGGILTSGRGPDTQYF.